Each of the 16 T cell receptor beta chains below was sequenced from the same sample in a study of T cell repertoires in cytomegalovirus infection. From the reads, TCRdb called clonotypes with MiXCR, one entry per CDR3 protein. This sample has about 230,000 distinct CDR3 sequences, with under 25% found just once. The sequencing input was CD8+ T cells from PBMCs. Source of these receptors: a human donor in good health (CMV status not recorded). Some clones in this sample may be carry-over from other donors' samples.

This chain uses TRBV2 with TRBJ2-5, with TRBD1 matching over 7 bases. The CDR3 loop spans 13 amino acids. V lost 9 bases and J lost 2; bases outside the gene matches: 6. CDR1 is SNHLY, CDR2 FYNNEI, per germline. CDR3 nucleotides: TGTGCCAGTAACCCGGGACAGCAAGAGACCCAGTACTTC. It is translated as CASNPGQQETQYF. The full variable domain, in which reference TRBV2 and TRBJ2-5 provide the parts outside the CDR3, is EPEVTQTPSHQVTQMGQEVILRCVPISNHLYFYWYRQILGQKVEFLVSFYNNEISEKSEIFDDQFSVERPDGSNFTLKIRSTKLEDSAMYFCASNPGQQETQYFGPGTRLLVL.

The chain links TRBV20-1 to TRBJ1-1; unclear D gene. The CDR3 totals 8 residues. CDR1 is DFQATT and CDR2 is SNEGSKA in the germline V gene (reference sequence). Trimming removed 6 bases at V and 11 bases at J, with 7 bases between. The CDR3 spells CSAPGAFF. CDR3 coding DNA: TGCAGTGCCCCGGGCGCTTTCTTT.

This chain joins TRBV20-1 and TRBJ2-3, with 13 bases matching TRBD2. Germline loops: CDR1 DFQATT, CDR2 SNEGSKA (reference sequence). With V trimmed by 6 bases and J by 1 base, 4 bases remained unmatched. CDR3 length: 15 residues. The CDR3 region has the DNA TGCAGTGCCGATGGACTAGCGGGGGGCACAGATACGCAGTATTTT. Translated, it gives CSADGLAGGTDTQYF.

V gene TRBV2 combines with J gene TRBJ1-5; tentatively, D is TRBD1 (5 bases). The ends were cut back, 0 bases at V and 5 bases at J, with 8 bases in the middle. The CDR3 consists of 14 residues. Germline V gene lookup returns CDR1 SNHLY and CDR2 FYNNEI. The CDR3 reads CASSEAQGHQPQHF. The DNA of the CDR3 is TGTGCCAGCAGTGAAGCTCAGGGTCATCAGCCCCAGCATTTT.

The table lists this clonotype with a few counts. In DNA form, the CDR3 reads TGTGCCAGCAGTACCCGATCTAGCGGCCCGGCAGATACGCAGTATTTT. The encoded protein is CASSTRSSGPADTQYF. The chain links TRBV6-2 or TRBV6-3 to TRBJ2-3; TRBD2 agrees at 7 bases. There are 16 residues in the CDR3. From germline, CDR1 is MNHEY and CDR2 SVGEGT. Germline trimming cut 5 bases from V and 4 bases from J; bases unmatched to any gene: 12.

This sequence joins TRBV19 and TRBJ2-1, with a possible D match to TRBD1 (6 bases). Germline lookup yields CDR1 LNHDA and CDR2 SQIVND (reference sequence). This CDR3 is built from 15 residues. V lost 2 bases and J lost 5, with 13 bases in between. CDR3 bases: TGTGCCAGTAGTATATCGGCAGGGGTCCACAATGAGCAGTTCTTC. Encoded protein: CASSISAGVHNEQFF.

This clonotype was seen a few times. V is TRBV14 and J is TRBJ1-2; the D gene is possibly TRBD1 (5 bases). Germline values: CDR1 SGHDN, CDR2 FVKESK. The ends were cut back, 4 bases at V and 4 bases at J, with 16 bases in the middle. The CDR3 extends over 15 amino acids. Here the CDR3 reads CASSRTRQGLYGYTF. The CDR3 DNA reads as TGTGCCAGCAGCCGTACCCGCCAGGGCCTCTATGGCTACACCTTC.

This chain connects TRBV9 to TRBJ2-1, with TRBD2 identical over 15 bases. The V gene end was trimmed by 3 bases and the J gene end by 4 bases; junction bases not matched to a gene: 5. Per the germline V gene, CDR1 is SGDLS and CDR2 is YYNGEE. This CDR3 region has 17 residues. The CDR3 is CASSAGLAGGLYNEQFF. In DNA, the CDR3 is TGTGCCAGCAGCGCGGGACTAGCGGGGGGCTTATACAATGAGCAGTTCTTC.

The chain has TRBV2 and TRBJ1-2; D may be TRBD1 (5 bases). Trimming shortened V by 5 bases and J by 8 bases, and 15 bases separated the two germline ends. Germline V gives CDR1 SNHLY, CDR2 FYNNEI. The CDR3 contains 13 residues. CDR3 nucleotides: TGTGCCAGCAGTCCGATGGATCCAGGGGGCTACACCTTC. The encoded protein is CASSPMDPGGYTF.

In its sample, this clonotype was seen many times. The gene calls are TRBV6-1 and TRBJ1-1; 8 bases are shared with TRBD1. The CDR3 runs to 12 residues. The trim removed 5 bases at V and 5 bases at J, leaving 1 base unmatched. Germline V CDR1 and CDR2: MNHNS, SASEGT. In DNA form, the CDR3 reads TGTGCCAGCAGTACAGGGGGGACTGAAGCTTTCTTT. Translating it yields CASSTGGTEAFF.

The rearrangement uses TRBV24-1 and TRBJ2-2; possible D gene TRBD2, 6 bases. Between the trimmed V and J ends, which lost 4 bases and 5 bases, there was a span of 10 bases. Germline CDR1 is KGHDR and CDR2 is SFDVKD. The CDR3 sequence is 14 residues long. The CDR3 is CATSDRDFTGELFF. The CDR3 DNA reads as TGTGCCACCAGTGACAGGGACTTTACCGGGGAGCTGTTTTTT.

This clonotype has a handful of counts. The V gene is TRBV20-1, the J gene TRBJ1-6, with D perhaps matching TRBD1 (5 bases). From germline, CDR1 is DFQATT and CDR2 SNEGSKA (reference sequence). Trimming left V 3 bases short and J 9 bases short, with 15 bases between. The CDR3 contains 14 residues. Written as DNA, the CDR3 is TGCAGTGCTAGGTCGGCAGGGAAGTTTTCACCCCTCCACTTT. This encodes CSARSAGKFSPLHF.

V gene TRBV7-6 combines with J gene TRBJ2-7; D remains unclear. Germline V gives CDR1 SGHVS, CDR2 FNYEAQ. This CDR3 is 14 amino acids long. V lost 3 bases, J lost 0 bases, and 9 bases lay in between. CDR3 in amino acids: CASSFEPGSYEQYF. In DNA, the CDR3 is TGTGCCAGCAGCTTCGAACCTGGCTCCTACGAGCAGTACTTC.

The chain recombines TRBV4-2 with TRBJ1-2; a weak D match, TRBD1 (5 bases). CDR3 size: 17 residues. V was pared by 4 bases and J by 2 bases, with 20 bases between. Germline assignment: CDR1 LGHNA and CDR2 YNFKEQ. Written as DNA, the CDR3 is TGTGCCAGCAGCCTTCCTCTCCAGGGACTGGTCAACTATGGCTACACCTTC. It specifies CASSLPLQGLVNYGYTF.

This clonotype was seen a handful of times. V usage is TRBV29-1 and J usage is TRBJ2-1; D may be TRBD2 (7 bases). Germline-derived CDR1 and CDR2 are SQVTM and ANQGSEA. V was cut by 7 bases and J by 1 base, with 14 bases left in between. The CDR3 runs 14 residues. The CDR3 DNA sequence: TGCAGCGGCAAGGGGGGGGCATCCTACAATGAGCAGTTCTTC. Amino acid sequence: CSGKGGASYNEQFF.

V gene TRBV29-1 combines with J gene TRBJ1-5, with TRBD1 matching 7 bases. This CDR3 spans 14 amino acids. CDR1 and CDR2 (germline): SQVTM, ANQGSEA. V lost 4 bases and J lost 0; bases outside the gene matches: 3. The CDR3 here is CSVGTGNSNQPQHF. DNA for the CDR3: TGCAGCGTTGGGACAGGAAATAGCAATCAGCCCCAGCATTTT.